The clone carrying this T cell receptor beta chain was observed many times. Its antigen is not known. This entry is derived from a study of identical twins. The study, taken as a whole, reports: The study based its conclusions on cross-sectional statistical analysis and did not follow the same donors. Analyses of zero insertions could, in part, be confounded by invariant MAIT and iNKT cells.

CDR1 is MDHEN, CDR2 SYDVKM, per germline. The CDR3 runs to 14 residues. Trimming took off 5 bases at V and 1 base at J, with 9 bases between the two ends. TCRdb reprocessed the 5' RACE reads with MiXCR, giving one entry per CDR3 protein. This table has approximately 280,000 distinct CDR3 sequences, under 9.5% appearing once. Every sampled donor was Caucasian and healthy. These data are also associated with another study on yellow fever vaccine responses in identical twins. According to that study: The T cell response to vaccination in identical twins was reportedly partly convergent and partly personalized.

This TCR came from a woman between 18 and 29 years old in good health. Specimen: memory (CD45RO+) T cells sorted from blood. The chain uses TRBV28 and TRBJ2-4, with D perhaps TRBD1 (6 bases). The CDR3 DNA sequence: TGTGCCAGCAGTCCTCAGGGGGCCAAAAACATTCAGTACTTC. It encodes CASSPQGAKNIQYF.